Below, 25 T cell receptor beta chains from the same sample are listed, as sequenced in a study of control samples from healthy donors and cancer patients. Method: immunoSEQ multiplex PCR; TCRdb's copy keeps in-frame clones and lacks some. The sample lists more than 95,000 clones; over 90% were seen once. The sample comprised blood. The origin of the receptors is a man aged 18 to 30 in good health.

This sequence joins TRBV19 and TRBJ1-1; 7 bases are a match to TRBD1. CDR1 and CDR2 from the germline V gene are LNHDA and SQIVND (reference sequence). The CDR3 runs 14 residues. Trimming removed 4 bases from V and 0 bases from J; junction bases left unmatched: 2. CDR3 protein: CASSNRGMNTEAFF. CDR3 nucleotide sequence: TGTGCCAGTAGTAACAGGGGCATGAACACTGAAGCTTTCTTT.

The V call is TRBV14, the J call TRBJ2-7; 12 nucleotides agree with TRBD2. J lost 3 bases, V lost 4 bases, and 7 bases had no gene match. The CDR3 contains 16 residues. Germline loops: CDR1 SGHDN, CDR2 FVKESK. CDR3 in amino acids: CASSPQRTSGNYEQYF. CDR3 nucleotides: TGTGCCAGCAGCCCCCAAAGGACTAGCGGGAACTACGAGCAGTACTTC.

This clone is a singleton in its sample. This chain uses TRBV25-1 with TRBJ1-2; a weak D match, TRBD1 (5 bases). The germline V gene encodes CDR1 MGHDK and CDR2 SYGVNS. The CDR3 is made up of 16 amino acids. The germline V and J ends were trimmed by 2 bases and 4 bases, with 17 bases remaining between them. CDR3 sequence reads: CASSELQAAGGYGYTF. The CDR3 bases are TGTGCCAGCAGTGAACTTCAGGCCGCGGGGGGCTATGGCTACACCTTC.

The table lists this clone with a count of one. This chain connects TRBV5-6 to TRBJ1-2; weak D call: TRBD1 (5 bases). V was clipped by 10 bases and J by 3 bases, with 19 bases between them. This CDR3 is 14 amino acids long. Germline-derived CDR1 and CDR2 are SGHDT and YYEEEE. CDR3 protein: CALLGAGRHYGYTF. The CDR3 bases are TGTGCCCTCTTAGGGGCAGGGAGGCACTATGGCTACACCTTC.

This chain links TRBV27 with TRBJ2-1; 9 nucleotides line up with TRBD2. The germline CDR1 and CDR2 sequences are MNHEY and SMNVEV (reference sequence). The trim removed 3 bases at V and 6 bases at J, leaving 6 bases unmatched. The CDR3 covers 15 residues. This CDR3 reads CASSFSGLAGNEQFF. CDR3 DNA: TGTGCCAGCAGTTTCTCGGGACTAGCTGGCAATGAGCAGTTCTTC.

This chain joins TRBV5-1 and TRBJ1-1; no clear D. The CDR3 spans 15 residues. Trimming took off 0 bases at V and 2 bases at J, with 11 bases between the two ends. Germline values: CDR1 SGHRS, CDR2 YFSETQ. CDR3 sequence: CASSLAGPSNTEAFF. CDR3 coding DNA: TGCGCCAGCAGCTTGGCCGGTCCATCCAACACTGAAGCTTTCTTT.

This clone was found once. CDR3 protein: CASSQEGGATNEKLFF. The CDR3 nucleotides are TGTGCCAGCTCCCAGGAGGGGGGGGCAACTAATGAAAAACTGTTTTTT. This chain links TRBV18 with TRBJ1-4; perhaps TRBD1 as D (6 bases). V was cut by 6 bases and J by 0 bases, with 14 bases left in between. The germline gives CDR1 KGHSH, CDR2 LQKENI. The CDR3 has 16 amino acids.

The gene calls are TRBV25-1 and TRBJ1-4; D is perhaps TRBD1 (6 bases). The germline V gene encodes CDR1 MGHDK and CDR2 SYGVNS. The CDR3 spans 17 residues. The V end lost 2 bases, the J end lost 0 bases, and 13 bases lay between the germline ends. CDR3 in DNA: TGTGCCAGCAGTGAAGCTCCGGGGGCGGCAACTAATGAAAAACTGTTTTTT. It translates to CASSEAPGAATNEKLFF.

J is TRBJ2-7 and V is TRBV5-5, with D hard to call. The germline CDR1 and CDR2 sequences are SGHKS and YYEKEE (reference sequence). The CDR3 extends over 13 amino acids. Trimming pared 3 bases from V and 6 bases from J, leaving 13 bases between. The CDR3 sequence is CASSSDPTGEQYF. CDR3 nucleotide sequence: TGTGCCAGCAGCTCGGATCCCACGGGCGAGCAGTACTTC.

CDR3 protein: CASSEDRGIGYGYTF. CDR3 DNA sequence: TGTGCCAGCAGTGAGGACAGGGGGATTGGCTATGGCTACACCTTC. This chain connects TRBV6-1 to TRBJ1-2; TRBD1 matches at 10 bases. The junction had 5 bases not matched to a gene; V was cut back by 3 bases and J by 4 bases. The germline gives CDR1 MNHNS, CDR2 SASEGT. The CDR3 runs to 15 residues.

V gene TRBV6-4 combines with J gene TRBJ1-1; D ambiguous. The V end was cut by 6 bases, the J end by 0 bases, with 11 bases between. Germline V CDR1 and CDR2: MRHNA, SNTAGT. The CDR3 has 14 amino acids. The CDR3 region is CASRESAMNTEAFF. The CDR3 nucleotides read TGTGCCAGCAGGGAATCCGCCATGAACACTGAAGCTTTCTTT.

The chain combines TRBV2 with TRBJ1-4; 9 bases match TRBD1. This CDR3 spans 14 amino acids. V dropped 7 bases and J dropped 5; count of bases not matched to a gene: 5. The germline V gene encodes CDR1 SNHLY and CDR2 FYNNEI. CDR3 protein: CASIQTGGNEKLFF. CDR3 nucleotides: TGTGCCAGCATCCAGACAGGGGGGAATGAAAAACTGTTTTTT.

Here the CDR3 DNA reads TGCGCCAGCAGCCAAGGCGGCAGCCCGAATGAAAAACTGTTTTTT. Protein: CASSQGGSPNEKLFF. This sequence joins TRBV4-1 and TRBJ1-4; D unclear. This CDR3 is 15 amino acids long. Germline V gene data show CDR1 as MGHRA and CDR2 as YSYEKL. Trimming removed 1 base at V and 5 bases at J, with 11 bases between.

This chain uses TRBV6-5 with TRBJ2-2; D possibly uses TRBD1 or TRBD2 (6 bases each). CDR3 length: 15 amino acids. In germline, CDR1 is MNHEY, CDR2 SVGAGI. Trimming removed 2 bases at V and 2 bases at J, with 9 bases between. This CDR3 is CASSYGGTNTGELFF. As DNA, the CDR3 is TGTGCCAGCAGTTACGGAGGGACAAACACCGGGGAGCTGTTTTTT.

The V and J genes are TRBV7-9 and TRBJ1-1; D gene uncertain. Per the germline V gene, CDR1 is SEHNR and CDR2 is FQNEAQ (reference sequence). With 4 bases removed from V and 3 bases from J, the gap between germline ends came to 3 bases. The CDR3 is 11 amino acids. The CDR3 nucleotides are TGTGCCAGCAGCTCTTACACTGAAGCTTTCTTT. Its translation: CASSSYTEAFF.

The chain links TRBV6-5 to TRBJ2-5; perhaps D is TRBD1 or TRBD2 (6 bases each). The germline CDR1 and CDR2 sequences are MNHEY and SVGAGI. The CDR3 sequence is 15 residues long. Trimming cost V 6 bases and J 1 base, with 15 bases left between them. For the CDR3, the DNA is TGTGCCAGCAGAGCGACAGGAGGGGGCCAAGAGACCCAGTACTTC. This translates into CASRATGGGQETQYF.

V usage is TRBV13 and J usage is TRBJ2-1; 10 bases are shared with TRBD2. CDR1 PRHDT and CDR2 FYEKMQ come from the germline V gene (reference sequence). The CDR3 loop spans 15 amino acids. The trim removed 4 bases at V and 3 bases at J, leaving 3 bases unmatched. CDR3 nucleotides: TGTGCCAGCAGCTCTACTAGCGGGAACTACAATGAGCAGTTCTTC. It specifies CASSSTSGNYNEQFF.

This rearrangement joins TRBV3-1 (or the pseudogene TRBV3-2) to TRBJ1-2; D is ambiguous. Deletions cut 0 bases from V and 8 bases from J, with 7 bases between. Germline V gene sequence: CDR1 LGHDT, CDR2 YNNKEL (reference sequence). The CDR3 runs 12 residues. CDR3 nucleotides: TGTGCCAGCAGCCAAGACGGGAGGGGCTACACCTTC. Protein sequence: CASSQDGRGYTF.

The V call is TRBV6-1, the J call TRBJ2-7; perhaps D is TRBD1 or TRBD2 (6 bases each). The CDR3 is made up of 17 amino acids. Between the trimmed V and J ends, which lost 4 bases and 5 bases, there was a span of 24 bases. Germline CDR1 is MNHNS and CDR2 is SASEGT. The CDR3 here is CASSGAWGASAFHEQYF. In DNA form, the CDR3 reads TGTGCCAGCAGTGGGGCATGGGGGGCCTCGGCGTTTCACGAGCAGTACTTC.

The rearrangement joins TRBV19 to TRBJ1-1; 10 positions match TRBD1. CDR1 and CDR2 from the germline V gene are LNHDA and SQIVND (reference sequence). The CDR3 is 13 amino acids. The trim removed 6 bases at V and 5 bases at J, leaving 3 bases unmatched. CDR3 residues: CASRDRGWTEAFF. The CDR3 bases are TGTGCCAGTAGGGACAGGGGGTGGACTGAAGCTTTCTTT.

The chain carries TRBV7-9 and TRBJ2-2; the match to TRBD2 covers 10 bases. Germline loops: CDR1 SEHNR, CDR2 FQNEAQ (reference sequence). The V gene end was trimmed by 5 bases and the J gene end by 1 base; junction bases not matched to a gene: 4. This CDR3 is 16 amino acids long. The CDR3 nucleotides are TGTGCCAGCAGCGAACGGACTAGCGGGAACACCGGGGAGCTGTTTTTT. It is translated as CASSERTSGNTGELFF. Full variable domain (rest looked up from reference TRBV7-9 and TRBJ2-2): DTGVSQNPRHKITKRGQNVTFRCDPISEHNRLYWYRQTLGQGPEFLTYFQNEAQLEKSRLLSDRFSAERPKGSFSTLEIQRTEQGDSAMYLCASSERTSGNTGELFFGEGSRLTVL.

The chain has TRBV21-1 and TRBJ1-2. TRBV21-1 is annotated as a pseudogene. This CDR3 comprises 14 residues. CDR3 protein: CAGRRVLPLYGYTF. CDR3 DNA sequence: TGTGCCGGAAGGAGGGTGCTACCCCTCTATGGCTACACCTTC.

The chain links TRBV3-1 (or the pseudogene TRBV3-2) to TRBJ2-1, with 12 bases matching TRBD2. Losses at the gene ends were 1 base for V and 8 bases for J; bases not matched to a gene: 3. From germline, CDR1 is LGHDT and CDR2 YNNKEL (reference sequence). CDR3 size: 15 residues. CDR3 protein: CASSQGLAGAYEQFF. The CDR3 DNA sequence: TGTGCCAGCAGCCAAGGACTAGCGGGAGCCTATGAGCAGTTCTTC.

The chain carries TRBV5-4 and TRBJ2-4; TRBD2 matches at 7 bases. CDR3 length: 14 amino acids. Germline V gene data show CDR1 as SGHNT and CDR2 as YYREEE (reference sequence). The V gene end was trimmed by 6 bases and the J gene end by 8 bases; junction bases not matched to a gene: 11. CDR3 residues: CASNPGSGGDIQYF. CDR3 in DNA: TGTGCCAGCAACCCCGGGAGTGGGGGGGACATTCAGTACTTC.

V is TRBV5-1 and J is TRBJ2-2; no reliable D call. The CDR3 consists of 17 residues. Germline values: CDR1 SGHRS, CDR2 YFSETQ. V was clipped by 4 bases and J by 2 bases, with 18 bases between them. CDR3 sequence: CASSPAKGPTNTGELFF. The CDR3 nucleotides are TGCGCCAGCAGCCCCGCTAAGGGCCCTACTAACACCGGGGAGCTGTTTTTT.